The 27 T cell receptor beta chains below were found in one sample sequenced in a study of blood T cell repertoires in COVID-19. Using immunoSEQ multiplex PCR, the repertoire was profiled, and TCRdb retains in-frame clones only, with some absent. The sample contains 150,000 to 200,000 clones, roughly 88% of which appear only once. The source material was peripheral blood. These receptors came from a man aged 18 to 29 with COVID-19, enrolled during active disease.

The chain joins TRBV28 to TRBJ1-6; 7 bases match TRBD1. Germline loops: CDR1 MDHEN, CDR2 SYDVKM. The CDR3 runs 15 residues. The V segment lost 6 bases and the J segment 11 bases; nucleotides outside the gene matches: 13. CDR3 DNA: TGTGCCAGCAGCTTTTTTGACAGGGTAGGGGCACCCCTCCACTTT. It is translated as CASSFFDRVGAPLHF.

This clone occurred once. The chain has TRBV10-3 and TRBJ2-3; D may be TRBD1 (5 bases). V lost 4 bases and J 0 bases, leaving 11 bases between the germline ends. Germline lookup yields CDR1 ENHRY and CDR2 SYGVKD. The CDR3 is made up of 15 amino acids. DNA for the CDR3: TGTGCCATCAGTGGGCGGCAGGGAAGCACAGATACGCAGTATTTT. This translates into CAISGRQGSTDTQYF.

The V gene is TRBV19, the J gene TRBJ2-1; a possible D gene is TRBD2 (5 bases). CDR1 is LNHDA, CDR2 SQIVND, per germline (reference sequence). Between the trimmed V and J ends, which lost 7 bases and 0 bases, there was a span of 16 bases. The CDR3 has 16 residues. CDR3 protein: CASKRAGSSSYNEQFF. CDR3 bases: TGTGCCAGTAAGAGGGCAGGTTCGAGCTCCTACAATGAGCAGTTCTTC.

The rearrangement links TRBV6-5 to TRBJ2-4, with no clear D. The CDR3 sequence is 15 residues long. Germline CDR1 and CDR2: MNHEY and SVGAGI. V gave up 5 bases and J gave up 0 bases, with 11 bases separating them. This chain's CDR3 is CASSLGYLAKNIQYF. The CDR3, as DNA: TGTGCCAGCAGTCTAGGTTACCTAGCCAAAAACATTCAGTACTTC.

The chain links TRBV4-1 to TRBJ1-5, with 9 bases fitting TRBD1. Looked up from germline, CDR1 is MGHRA and CDR2 is YSYEKL. This CDR3 has 14 amino acids. After removal of 3 bases from V and 7 bases from J, the junction contained 4 bases not matched to a gene. This chain's CDR3 is CASSQVDRGQPQHF. The CDR3 DNA reads TGCGCCAGCAGCCAGGTGGACAGGGGACAGCCCCAGCATTTT.

The genes are TRBV5-1 and TRBJ2-3, with TRBD2 as a possible D gene (5 bases). The CDR3 spans 15 residues. Per the germline V gene, CDR1 is SGHRS and CDR2 is YFSETQ. The germline V and J ends were trimmed by 0 bases and 6 bases, with 14 bases remaining between them. This chain's CDR3 is CASSLELVGGDTQYF. CDR3 nucleotide sequence: TGCGCCAGCAGCTTGGAACTTGTCGGCGGGGATACGCAGTATTTT.

The chain links TRBV9 to TRBJ1-5, with D unresolved. The V end lost 2 bases, the J end lost 3 bases, and 6 bases lay between the germline ends. The germline gives CDR1 SGDLS, CDR2 YYNGEE. The CDR3 is 13 residues long. The CDR3 spells CASSVNYNQPQHF. In DNA, the CDR3 is TGTGCCAGCAGCGTGAACTACAATCAGCCCCAGCATTTT.

The DNA for the CDR3 is TGTGCCAGTAGTGCAGACAGGGCATCTGGAAACACCATATATTTT. It translates to CASSADRASGNTIYF. The rearrangement joins TRBV19 to TRBJ1-3; TRBD1 matches at 7 bases. Trimming took 5 bases from V and 1 from J; bases not matched to a gene: 5. This CDR3 has 15 amino acids. CDR1 is LNHDA and CDR2 is SQIVND in the germline V gene (reference sequence).

This clone was detected only once. This chain joins TRBV6-1 and TRBJ2-7, with 9 nucleotides matching TRBD2. CDR3 length equals 16 residues. CDR1 is MNHNS and CDR2 is SASEGT in the germline V gene. The junction had 11 bases not matched to a gene; V was cut back by 4 bases and J by 4 bases. The CDR3 spells CASSGPQGGRVYEQYF. CDR3 DNA: TGTGCCAGCAGTGGCCCCCAGGGCGGGAGGGTTTACGAGCAGTACTTC.

This clone has only a few counts. The chain has TRBV28 and TRBJ1-4; TRBD1 aligns across 7 bases. This CDR3 has 16 amino acids. V lost 7 bases and J lost 4; bases outside the gene matches: 12. Germline V gene lookup returns CDR1 MDHEN and CDR2 SYDVKM. CDR3 nucleotide sequence: TGTGCCAGCAACTCCCCAGGGGGGACAGATAATGAAAAACTGTTTTTT. It yields the protein CASNSPGGTDNEKLFF.

The chain recombines TRBV24-1 with TRBJ2-1, with TRBD1 identical over 9 bases. Germline V CDR1 and CDR2: KGHDR, SFDVKD. The CDR3 has 16 amino acids. The V segment lost 4 bases and the J segment 5 bases; nucleotides outside the gene matches: 8. The CDR3 loop is CATSDPRDRVNNEQFF. CDR3 DNA: TGTGCCACCAGTGACCCCCGGGACAGGGTTAACAATGAGCAGTTCTTC.

The gene calls are TRBV18 and TRBJ2-1; 7 bases are a match to TRBD1. V lost 4 bases, J lost 5 bases, and 2 bases stayed unmatched. CDR3 length: 13 amino acids. CDR1 is KGHSH, CDR2 LQKENI, per germline. The CDR3 here is CASSLDRDNEQFF. CDR3 DNA sequence: TGTGCCAGCTCACTCGACAGGGACAATGAGCAGTTCTTC. The full variable domain, with the rest looked up from reference TRBV18 and TRBJ2-1, is NAGVMQNPRHLVRRRGQEARLRCSPMKGHSHVYWYRQLPEEGLKFMVYLQKENIIDESGMPKERFSAEFPKEGPSILRIQQVVRGDSAAYFCASSLDRDNEQFFGPGTRLTVL.

The genes are TRBV28 and TRBJ1-5, with a weak D call TRBD1 (6 bases). V lost 0 bases and J lost 4, with 10 bases in between. Per the germline V gene, CDR1 is MDHEN and CDR2 is SYDVKM. The CDR3 runs 15 residues. In nucleotides, the CDR3 is TGTGCCAGCAGTTTATGGGCCGACAGGAATCAGCCCCAGCATTTT. As protein: CASSLWADRNQPQHF.

DNA of the CDR3: TGCAGCGTTGAACAGACGCAGGGACAGCCCCAGCATTTT. Its protein product is CSVEQTQGQPQHF. This chain connects TRBV29-1 to TRBJ1-5, with D maybe TRBD1 (5 bases). The CDR3 length is 13 residues. The V gene lost 2 bases and the J gene lost 7 bases, with 12 bases spanning the gap. Germline V gives CDR1 SQVTM, CDR2 ANQGSEA.

The chain joins TRBV7-2 to TRBJ1-3; D might be TRBD1 (5 bases). The CDR3 spans 14 residues. Deletions cut 5 bases from V and 3 bases from J, with 11 bases between. In germline, CDR1 is SGHTA, CDR2 FQGNSA. The CDR3 loop reads CASSAWTIGNTIYF. CDR3 DNA sequence: TGTGCCAGCAGCGCATGGACAATTGGAAACACCATATATTTT.

The rearrangement uses TRBV30 and TRBJ2-5; 9 positions match TRBD2. CDR3 length: 15 residues. The V segment lost 0 bases and the J segment 4 bases; nucleotides outside the gene matches: 6. CDR1 is GTSNPN, CDR2 SVGIG, per germline (reference sequence). CDR3 nucleotides: TGTGCCTGGAGTGTACGCGGGAGGGCCACAGAGACCCAGTACTTC. Translating gives CAWSVRGRATETQYF.

Here the CDR3 reads CAWSPLAGAVGELFF. Written as DNA, the CDR3 is TGTGCCTGGAGTCCATTAGCGGGAGCGGTCGGGGAGCTGTTTTTT. The chain combines TRBV30 with TRBJ2-2, with 9 bases matching TRBD2. This CDR3 comprises 15 residues. Germline values: CDR1 GTSNPN, CDR2 SVGIG (reference sequence). V lost 2 bases, J lost 7 bases, and 8 bases stayed unmatched.

The genes are TRBV6-5 and TRBJ1-1; 8 bases match TRBD1. CDR1 and CDR2 from the germline V gene are MNHEY and SVGAGI. The CDR3 runs 13 residues. The trim removed 5 bases at V and 10 bases at J, leaving 9 bases unmatched. In nucleotides, the CDR3 is TGTGCCAGCAGTCCTCCGGACAGGGCGACAGCTTTCTTT. Amino acid sequence: CASSPPDRATAFF.

This chain uses TRBV30 with TRBJ2-3; TRBD2 matches 7 bases. This CDR3 region has 14 residues. Trimming cost V 5 bases and J 4 bases; bases outside gene matches: 9. From germline, CDR1 is GTSNPN and CDR2 SVGIG (reference sequence). This CDR3 is CAWGERDGADTQYF. CDR3 sequence (DNA): TGTGCCTGGGGTGAGCGGGATGGTGCAGATACGCAGTATTTT. The complete variable domain, with remaining parts taken from reference TRBV30 and TRBJ2-3, reads SQTIHQWPATLVQPVGSPLSLECTVEGTSNPNLYWYRQAAGRGLQLLFYSVGIGQISSEVPQNLSASRPQDRQFILSSKKLLLSDSGFYLCAWGERDGADTQYFGPGTRLTVL.

The chain combines TRBV2 with TRBJ2-7; 8 bases align to TRBD1. The CDR3 is 13 amino acids. Germline V gene lookup returns CDR1 SNHLY and CDR2 FYNNEI. J gave up 2 bases and V 3 bases, and 0 bases lay outside the gene matches. The CDR3 protein is CASSEDRAYEQYF. The DNA for the CDR3 is TGTGCCAGCAGTGAGGACAGGGCCTACGAGCAGTACTTC. The full variable domain, its missing parts supplied by reference TRBV2 and TRBJ2-7, is EPEVTQTPSHQVTQMGQEVILRCVPISNHLYFYWYRQILGQKVEFLVSFYNNEISEKSEIFDDQFSVERPDGSNFTLKIRSTKLEDSAMYFCASSEDRAYEQYFGPGTRLTVT.

The CDR3 protein is CASSQERSANQPQHF. The CDR3 DNA follows: TGCGCCAGCAGCCAAGAGCGATCCGCGAATCAGCCCCAGCATTTT. The rearrangement links TRBV4-3 to TRBJ1-5; D remains ambiguous. The V end was cut by 0 bases, the J end by 4 bases, with 10 bases between. Germline CDR1 LGHNA, CDR2 YSLEER. This CDR3 has 15 residues.

The V and J genes are TRBV2 and TRBJ2-3; the D gene is possibly TRBD2 (6 bases). Germline lookup yields CDR1 SNHLY and CDR2 FYNNEI. Trimming removed 3 bases at V and 4 bases at J, with 11 bases between. This CDR3 is 14 amino acids long. CDR3 protein: CASSDEGGADTQYF. The CDR3 region has the DNA TGTGCCAGCAGTGATGAAGGAGGGGCAGATACGCAGTATTTT.

The chain carries TRBV6-5 and TRBJ1-2; TRBD1 is a possible D gene (5 bases). V dropped 4 bases and J dropped 4 bases, with 16 bases sitting between them. Germline CDR1 and CDR2: MNHEY and SVGAGI. The CDR3 spans 15 residues. CDR3 amino acids: CASSSPGQGRYGYTF. The CDR3, as DNA: TGTGCCAGCAGTTCCCCGGGCCAGGGCCGCTATGGCTACACCTTC.

V and J are TRBV27 and TRBJ2-1; the D is unclear. CDR3 length equals 13 residues. Germline CDR1 reads MNHEY; CDR2 reads SMNVEV (reference sequence). Trimming left V 9 bases short and J 0 bases short, with 9 bases between. Here the CDR3 reads CASSDGSYNEQFF. In DNA form, the CDR3 reads TGTGCCAGTTCAGATGGCTCCTACAATGAGCAGTTCTTC.

J is TRBJ2-7 and V is TRBV28; D gene ambiguous. The germline V gene encodes CDR1 MDHEN and CDR2 SYDVKM. The CDR3 covers 14 residues. V lost 2 bases and J 0 bases, leaving 8 bases between the germline ends. The CDR3 protein is CASSLPASSYEQYF. The CDR3 DNA sequence: TGTGCCAGCAGTTTACCCGCGAGCTCCTACGAGCAGTACTTC.

This chain connects TRBV5-1 to TRBJ1-3, with D perhaps TRBD1 (6 bases). V shed 8 bases and J shed 2 bases, with 11 bases lying between them. Germline V gives CDR1 SGHRS, CDR2 YFSETQ. This CDR3 region has 13 residues. The CDR3 sequence: CARSQGTGNTIYF. The CDR3 region has the DNA TGCGCCAGGAGCCAGGGGACTGGAAACACCATATATTTT. Full variable domain (rest looked up from reference TRBV5-1 and TRBJ1-3): KAGVTQTPRYLIKTRGQQVTLSCSPISGHRSVSWYQQTPGQGLQFLFEYFSETQRNKGNFPGRFSGRQFSNSRSEMNVSTLELGDSALYLCARSQGTGNTIYFGEGSWLTVV.

The V and J genes are TRBV28 and TRBJ1-4; no definite D call. The CDR3 extends over 15 amino acids. CDR1 and CDR2 from the germline V gene are MDHEN and SYDVKM. Between the trimmed V and J ends, which lost 5 bases and 3 bases, there was a span of 13 bases. The CDR3, as DNA: TGTGCCAGCAGTCCCTCCGGGGTCCCTAATGAAAAACTGTTTTTT. Translated, it gives CASSPSGVPNEKLFF.